One and the same sample provided the 3 T cell receptor beta chains below, sequenced in a study of circulating tumor DNA in untreated peripheral T-cell lymphoma. The protocol was immunoSEQ multiplex PCR, while the TCRdb copy is restricted to in-frame clones and leaves out a portion. The table has almost 9,000 clones, nearly 85% seen once. The sequencing input was tumor tissue. Receptors were obtained from a human donor with peripheral T-cell lymphoma.

V is TRBV1 and J is TRBJ1-2. TRBV1 is a documented pseudogene. The CDR3 is 13 residues long. The CDR3 region is CASSLDSLYGYTF. In nucleotides, the CDR3 is TGCGCCAGCAGCCTCGACTCCCTCTATGGCTACACCTTT.

The V call is TRBV6-1, the J call TRBJ2-5; D remains unclear. Per the germline V gene, CDR1 is MNHNS and CDR2 is SASEGT. The ends were cut back, 0 bases at V and 7 bases at J, with 6 bases in the middle. The CDR3 is 12 amino acids. In DNA form, the CDR3 reads TGTGCCAGCAGTGAAGCGGTTGTGACCCAGTACTTC. It specifies CASSEAVVTQYF.

The CDR3 sequence is CASSMDYGYTF. The CDR3 DNA is TGTGCCAGTAGTATGGACTATGGCTACACCTTC. V usage is TRBV19 and J usage is TRBJ1-2; D unresolved. Trimming removed 3 bases from V and 3 bases from J, with 2 bases in between. The CDR3 is 11 residues long. Germline-derived CDR1 and CDR2 are LNHDA and SQIVND (reference sequence).